This TCR beta chain was observed in a study of blood T cell repertoires in COVID-19. Study summary: T cells, B-cell-depleted T cells, or PBMCs provided the cDNA or gDNA that served as material.

Source study methods: Nucleated cell number was recorded as an estimate derived from reference gene primer amplification. Assay: immunoSEQ multiplex PCR; the TCRdb copy retains only in-frame clones and omits some. That table gives V, J and clone size, and the DNA gave D and trimming. This table has just under 90,000 clones, around nine tenths appearing once. V gave up 4 bases and J gave up 8 bases, with 12 bases separating them. Germline CDR1 is SGHDN and CDR2 is FVKESK. The CDR3 covers 13 residues. This clonotype was obtained from a man aged 60-69 years with acute or convalescent COVID-19. V is TRBV14 and J is TRBJ2-4; D unresolved. The source material was peripheral blood. CDR3 region: CASSRDLQDIQYF. The CDR3 nucleotides read TGTGCCAGCAGCCGCGACCTTCAGGACATTCAGTACTTC.